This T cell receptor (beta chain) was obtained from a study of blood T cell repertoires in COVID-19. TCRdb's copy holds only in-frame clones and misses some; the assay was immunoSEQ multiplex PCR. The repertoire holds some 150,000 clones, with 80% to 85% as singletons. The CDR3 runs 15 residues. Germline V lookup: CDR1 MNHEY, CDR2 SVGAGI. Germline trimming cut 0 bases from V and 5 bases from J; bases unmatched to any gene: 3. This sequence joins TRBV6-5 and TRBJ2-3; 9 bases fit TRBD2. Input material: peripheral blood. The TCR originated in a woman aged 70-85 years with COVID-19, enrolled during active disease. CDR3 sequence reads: CASSYSSTSGDTQYF. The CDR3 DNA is TGTGCCAGCAGTTACTCGTCGACTAGCGGAGATACGCAGTATTTT.